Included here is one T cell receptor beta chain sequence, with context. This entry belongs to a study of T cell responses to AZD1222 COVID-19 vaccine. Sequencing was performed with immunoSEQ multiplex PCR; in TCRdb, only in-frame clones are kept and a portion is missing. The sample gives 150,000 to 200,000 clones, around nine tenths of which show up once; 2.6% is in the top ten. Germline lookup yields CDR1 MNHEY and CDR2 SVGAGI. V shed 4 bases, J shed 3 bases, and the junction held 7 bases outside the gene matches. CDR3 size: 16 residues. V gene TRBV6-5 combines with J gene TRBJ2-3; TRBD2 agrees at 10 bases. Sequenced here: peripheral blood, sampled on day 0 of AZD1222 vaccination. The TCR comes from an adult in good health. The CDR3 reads CASSSWASGSTDTQYF. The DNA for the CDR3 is TGTGCCAGCAGTTCCTGGGCTAGCGGGAGTACAGATACGCAGTATTTT.